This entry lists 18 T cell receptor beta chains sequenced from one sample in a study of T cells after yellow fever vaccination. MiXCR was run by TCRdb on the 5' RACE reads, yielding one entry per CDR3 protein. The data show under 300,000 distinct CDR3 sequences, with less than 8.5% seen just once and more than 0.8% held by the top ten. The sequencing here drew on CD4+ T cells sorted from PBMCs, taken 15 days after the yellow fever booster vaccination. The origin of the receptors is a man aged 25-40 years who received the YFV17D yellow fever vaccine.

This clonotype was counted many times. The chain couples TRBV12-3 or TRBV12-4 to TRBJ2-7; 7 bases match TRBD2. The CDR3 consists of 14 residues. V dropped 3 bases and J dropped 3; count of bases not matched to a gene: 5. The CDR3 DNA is TGTGCCAGCAGTTTTGGCGGGAGAGTCTACGAGCAGTACTTC. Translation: CASSFGGRVYEQYF.

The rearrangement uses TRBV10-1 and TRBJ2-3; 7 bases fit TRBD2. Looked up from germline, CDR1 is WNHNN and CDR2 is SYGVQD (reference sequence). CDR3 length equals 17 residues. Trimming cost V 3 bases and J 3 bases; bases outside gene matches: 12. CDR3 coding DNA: TGCGCCAGCAGTGAAAGGGCTAGCGGAGAGGGAACAGATACGCAGTATTTT. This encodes CASSERASGEGTDTQYF.

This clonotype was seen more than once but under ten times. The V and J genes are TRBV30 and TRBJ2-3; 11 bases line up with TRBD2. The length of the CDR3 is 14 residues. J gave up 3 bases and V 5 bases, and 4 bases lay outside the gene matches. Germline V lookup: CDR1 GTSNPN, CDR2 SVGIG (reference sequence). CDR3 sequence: CAWRPSGRTDTQYF. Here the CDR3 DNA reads TGTGCCTGGCGACCTAGCGGGAGGACAGATACGCAGTATTTT.

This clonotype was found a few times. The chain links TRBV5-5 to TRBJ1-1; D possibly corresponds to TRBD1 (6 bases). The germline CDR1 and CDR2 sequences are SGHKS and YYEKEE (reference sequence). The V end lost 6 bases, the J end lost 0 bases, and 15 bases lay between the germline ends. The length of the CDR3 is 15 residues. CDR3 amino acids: CASIFGQSMNTEAFF. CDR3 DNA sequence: TGTGCCAGCATCTTTGGACAGTCAATGAACACTGAAGCTTTCTTT.

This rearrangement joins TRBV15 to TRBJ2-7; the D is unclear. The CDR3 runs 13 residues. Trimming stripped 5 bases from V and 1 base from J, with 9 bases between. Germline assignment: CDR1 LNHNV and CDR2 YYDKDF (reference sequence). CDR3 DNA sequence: TGTGCCACCAGCCTTGAAGAATCCTACGAGCAGTACTTC. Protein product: CATSLEESYEQYF. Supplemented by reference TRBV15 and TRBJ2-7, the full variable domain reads DAMVIQNPRYQVTQFGKPVTLSCSQTLNHNVMYWYQQKSSQAPKLLFHYYDKDFNNEADTPDNFQSRRPNTSFCFLDIRSPGLGDTAMYLCATSLEESYEQYFGPGTRLTVT.

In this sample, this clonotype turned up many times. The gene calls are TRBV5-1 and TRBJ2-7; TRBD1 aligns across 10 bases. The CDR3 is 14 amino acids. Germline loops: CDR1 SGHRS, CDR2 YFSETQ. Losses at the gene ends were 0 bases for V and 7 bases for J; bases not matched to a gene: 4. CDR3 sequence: CASSLGQGAREQYF. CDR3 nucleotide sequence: TGCGCCAGCAGCTTGGGACAGGGGGCGAGGGAGCAGTACTTC.

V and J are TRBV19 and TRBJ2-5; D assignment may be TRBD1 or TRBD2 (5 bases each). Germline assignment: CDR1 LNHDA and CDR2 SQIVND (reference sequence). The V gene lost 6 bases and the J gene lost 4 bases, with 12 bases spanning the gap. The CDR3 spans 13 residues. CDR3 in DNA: TGTGCCAGTAGGCACAGTGGGGGAGAGACCCAGTACTTC. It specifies CASRHSGGETQYF. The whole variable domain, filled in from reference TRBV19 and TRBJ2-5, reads DGGITQSPKYLFRKEGQNVTLSCEQNLNHDAMYWYRQDPGQGLRLIYYSQIVNDFQKGDIAEGYSVSREKKESFPLTVTSAQKNPTAFYLCASRHSGGETQYFGPGTRLLVL.

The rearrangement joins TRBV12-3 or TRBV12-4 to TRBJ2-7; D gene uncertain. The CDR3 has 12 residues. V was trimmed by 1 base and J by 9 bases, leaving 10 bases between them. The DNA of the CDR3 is TGTGCCAGCAGTTTAGGAGTGGCTAGGCAGTACTTC. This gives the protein CASSLGVARQYF.

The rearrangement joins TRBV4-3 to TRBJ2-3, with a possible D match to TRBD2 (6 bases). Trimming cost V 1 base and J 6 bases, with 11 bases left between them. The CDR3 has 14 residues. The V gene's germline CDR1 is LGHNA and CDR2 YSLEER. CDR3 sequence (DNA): TGCGCCAGCAGCCAAGGTCTAGCGTCCGATACGCAGTATTTT. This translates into CASSQGLASDTQYF.

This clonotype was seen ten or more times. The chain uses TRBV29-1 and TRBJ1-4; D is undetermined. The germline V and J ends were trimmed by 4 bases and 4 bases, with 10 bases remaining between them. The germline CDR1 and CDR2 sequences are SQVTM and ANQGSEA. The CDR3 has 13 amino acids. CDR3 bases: TGCAGCGTTGTAATTTGGGGTAATGAAAAACTGTTTTTT. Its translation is CSVVIWGNEKLFF.

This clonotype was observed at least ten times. DNA for the CDR3: TGCGCCAGCAGCTTGATCGCCACCGGGGAGCTGTTTTTT. Its translation: CASSLIATGELFF. V is TRBV5-1 and J is TRBJ2-2; D is ambiguous. V was trimmed by 1 base and J by 4 bases, leaving 5 bases between them. Looked up from germline, CDR1 is SGHRS and CDR2 is YFSETQ. The CDR3 sequence is 13 residues long.

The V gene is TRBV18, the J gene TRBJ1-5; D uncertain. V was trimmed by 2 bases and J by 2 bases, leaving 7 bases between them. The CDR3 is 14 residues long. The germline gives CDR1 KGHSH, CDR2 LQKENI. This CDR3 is CASSPSVGNQPQHF. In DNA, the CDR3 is TGTGCCAGCTCACCATCGGTTGGCAATCAGCCCCAGCATTTT.

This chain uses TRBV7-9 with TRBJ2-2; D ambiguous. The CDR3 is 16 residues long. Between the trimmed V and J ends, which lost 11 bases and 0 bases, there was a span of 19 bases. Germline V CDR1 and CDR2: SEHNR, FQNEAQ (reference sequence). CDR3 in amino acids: CACTTGSLTNTGELFF. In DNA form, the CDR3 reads TGTGCCTGCACCACCGGTAGTCTTACGAACACCGGGGAGCTGTTTTTT.

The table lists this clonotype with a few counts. The CDR3 DNA is TGTGCCAGCGCGCCAGGGGGCAAACAAGAGACCCAGTACTTC. Protein product: CASAPGGKQETQYF. This chain uses TRBV7-2 with TRBJ2-5; 8 bases are shared with TRBD1. Germline V CDR1 and CDR2: SGHTA, FQGNSA. J lost 2 bases, V lost 8 bases, and 7 bases had no gene match. The CDR3 contains 14 residues.

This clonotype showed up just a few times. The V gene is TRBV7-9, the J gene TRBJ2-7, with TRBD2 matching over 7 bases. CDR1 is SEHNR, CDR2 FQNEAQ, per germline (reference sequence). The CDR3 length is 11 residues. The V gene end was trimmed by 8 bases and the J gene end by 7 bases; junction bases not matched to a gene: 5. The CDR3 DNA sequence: TGTGCCAGCGGGGGGGTAATGGAGCAGTACTTC. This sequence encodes CASGGVMEQYF.

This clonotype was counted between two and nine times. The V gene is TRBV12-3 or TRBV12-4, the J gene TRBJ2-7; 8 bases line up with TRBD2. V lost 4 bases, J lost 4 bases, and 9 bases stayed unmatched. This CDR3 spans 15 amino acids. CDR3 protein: CASSSSSGLEYEQYF. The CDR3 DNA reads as TGTGCCAGCAGTTCTTCTAGCGGGTTGGAGTACGAGCAGTACTTC.

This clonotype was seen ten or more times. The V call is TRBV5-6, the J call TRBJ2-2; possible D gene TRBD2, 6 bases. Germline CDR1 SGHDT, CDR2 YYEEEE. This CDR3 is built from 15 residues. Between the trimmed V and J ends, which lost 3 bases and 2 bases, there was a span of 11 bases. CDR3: CASSYQGLNTGELFF. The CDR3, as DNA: TGTGCCAGCAGCTACCAGGGACTCAACACCGGGGAGCTGTTTTTT. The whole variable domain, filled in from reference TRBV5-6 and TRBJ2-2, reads DAGVTQSPTHLIKTRGQQVTLRCSPKSGHDTVSWYQQALGQGPQFIFQYYEEEERQRGNFPDRFSGHQFPNYSSELNVNALLLGDSALYLCASSYQGLNTGELFFGEGSRLTVL.

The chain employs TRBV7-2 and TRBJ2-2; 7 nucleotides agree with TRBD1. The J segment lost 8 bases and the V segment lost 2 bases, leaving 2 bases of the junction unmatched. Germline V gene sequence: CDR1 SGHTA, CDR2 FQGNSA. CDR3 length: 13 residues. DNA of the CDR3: TGTGCCAGCAGCTTACAGGGGGAAGGGGAGCTGTTTTTT. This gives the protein CASSLQGEGELFF.